One sample yielded the 10 T cell receptor beta chains listed below, sequenced in a study of radiation and T cells in renal cell carcinoma (dated by TCRdb to about 2020). The library relied on the immunoSEQ multiplex PCR assay. TCRdb took over this immuneACCESS table, retaining in-frame rearrangements with V and J assigned. Such tables are incomplete; in checked studies, under half of the missing clones stem from an unresolved V gene, and the remainder is unexplained. The sample contains 70,000 to 100,000 clones, about 79% of them found a single time. Roughly 7% of the sample comes from the top ten. What this sample's time point label stands for: baseline pretreatment blood. Explained via the paper, the treatment or condition label denotes: 15 Gy SBRT to primary tumor, nephrectomy 4 weeks later. The material sequenced was blood, taken from a patient whose treatment included radiotherapy and nephrectomy. The origin of the receptors is a man aged 55 to 70 with renal cell carcinoma.

V usage is TRBV7-8 and J usage is TRBJ2-2; TRBD2 matches at 11 bases. The ends lost 5 bases at V and 0 bases at J; junction bases unmatched: 8. CDR1 is SGHVS and CDR2 is FQNEAQ in the germline V gene. The CDR3 runs to 18 residues. CDR3 sequence: CASSALSGRATNTGELFF. CDR3 nucleotides: TGTGCCAGCAGCGCCCTTAGCGGGAGGGCCACGAACACCGGGGAGCTGTTTTTT.

The rearrangement joins TRBV4-2 to TRBJ2-7, with D perhaps TRBD1 (5 bases). Germline values: CDR1 LGHNA, CDR2 YNFKEQ. V lost 2 bases and J 2 bases, leaving 16 bases between the germline ends. The CDR3 has 16 amino acids. CDR3 nucleotide sequence: TGTGCCAGCAGCCAACTGACGACAGTCAACCCCTACGAGCAGTACTTC. It codes for CASSQLTTVNPYEQYF.

J is TRBJ2-7 and V is TRBV5-1, with 10 bases fitting TRBD1. V dropped 7 bases and J dropped 6; count of bases not matched to a gene: 13. Germline CDR1 SGHRS, CDR2 YFSETQ. CDR3 length equals 15 residues. CDR3 loop: CASSPMTGGTGEQYF. The CDR3 region has the DNA TGCGCCAGCTCCCCTATGACAGGGGGCACGGGCGAGCAGTACTTC.

This clone was counted between two and nine times. The chain recombines TRBV5-4 with TRBJ2-1; 10 bases are shared with TRBD2. Looked up from germline, CDR1 is SGHNT and CDR2 is YYREEE (reference sequence). V lost 5 bases and J lost 2; bases outside the gene matches: 4. This CDR3 contains 15 residues. In DNA form, the CDR3 reads TGTGCCAGCAGGACAGCGGGAGGGACCTACAATGAGCAGTTCTTC. It encodes CASRTAGGTYNEQFF.

CDR3 sequence (DNA): TGTGCCAGCAGGGGTTTAAACACTGAAGCTTTCTTT. Its translation: CASRGLNTEAFF. The genes are TRBV2 and TRBJ1-1, with D hard to call. This CDR3 has 12 amino acids. Germline V gives CDR1 SNHLY, CDR2 FYNNEI. V was trimmed by 6 bases and J by 2 bases, leaving 7 bases between them.

This chain uses TRBV9 with TRBJ2-3, with no clear D. Germline loops: CDR1 SGDLS, CDR2 YYNGEE. Trimming removed 0 bases at V and 0 bases at J, with 2 bases between. The CDR3 is made up of 13 amino acids. CDR3 bases: TGTGCCAGCAGCGTAGGGAGCACAGATACGCAGTATTTT. The encoded protein is CASSVGSTDTQYF. The full variable domain, rest sourced from reference TRBV9 and TRBJ2-3, is DSGVTQTPKHLITATGQRVTLRCSPRSGDLSVYWYQQSLDQGLQFLIQYYNGEERAKGNILERFSAQQFPDLHSELNLSSLELGDSALYFCASSVGSTDTQYFGPGTRLTVL.

The chain recombines TRBV5-1 with TRBJ2-5; D possibly uses TRBD1 or TRBD2 (5 bases each). V was cut by 4 bases and J by 1 base, with 11 bases left in between. The CDR3 extends over 14 amino acids. Germline V gives CDR1 SGHRS, CDR2 YFSETQ. CDR3 DNA: TGCGCCAGCAGCCTGAGGGGAGTCCAAGAGACCCAGTACTTC. This sequence encodes CASSLRGVQETQYF. Drawing the rest from reference TRBV5-1 and TRBJ2-5, the complete variable domain is KAGVTQTPRYLIKTRGQQVTLSCSPISGHRSVSWYQQTPGQGLQFLFEYFSETQRNKGNFPGRFSGRQFSNSRSEMNVSTLELGDSALYLCASSLRGVQETQYFGPGTRLLVL.

The chain has TRBV4-2 and TRBJ2-7; a possible D gene is TRBD2 (6 bases). Per the germline V gene, CDR1 is LGHNA and CDR2 is YNFKEQ. The CDR3 contains 17 residues. Trimming stripped 1 base from V and 3 bases from J, with 19 bases between. CDR3 DNA: TGTGCCAGCAGCCAAGTGCCCCAGGGTCTCGGGGGCTACGAGCAGTACTTC. Translated, it gives CASSQVPQGLGGYEQYF.

J is TRBJ1-4 and V is TRBV19, with 9 nucleotides matching TRBD1. After removal of 5 bases from V and 8 bases from J, the junction contained 6 bases not matched to a gene. Germline CDR1 and CDR2: LNHDA and SQIVND (reference sequence). The CDR3 sequence is 14 residues long. CDR3 sequence reads: CASSSGTGSEKLFF. For the CDR3, the DNA is TGTGCCAGTAGTTCCGGGACAGGGAGCGAAAAACTGTTTTTT.

This chain links TRBV30 with TRBJ1-5, with D possibly matching TRBD1 (5 bases). The CDR3 sequence is 13 residues long. With 6 bases removed from V and 4 bases from J, the gap between germline ends came to 13 bases. Germline V gene lookup returns CDR1 GTSNPN and CDR2 SVGIG (reference sequence). The CDR3 DNA reads as TGTGCCTGCGACAGCGGACGGAATCAGCCCCAGCATTTT. It specifies CACDSGRNQPQHF.